The entry below describes one TCR beta chain. This clonotype has a count of ten or more. Its cognate antigen has yet to be identified. No base quality values were provided; no much bigger clone lies one nucleotide off. The entry originates in a study of CD8+CD57+ T cells in acquired aplastic anemia (dated by TCRdb to the late 2010s). General notes on the study: A mean of approximately 2.9 ug of DNA, ranging from about 0.19 to 27.4 ug, was extracted from sorted CD4+ and CD8+ cells. Mean read counts for healthy donor samples were roughly 10 million for CD4+ cells and roughly 12 million for CD8+ cells.

Genomic DNA was used as template for profiling of TCR beta VDJ combinations and CDR3 sequences. An Illumina HiSeq 2000 was the platform used for TCR repertoire sequencing. Per the original workflow: TRBV/TRBJ rearrangement plots, CDR3 size and DJ length profiles, and Simpson's diversity index were used to assess repertoires. The most abundant DNA sequence in the deep sequencing data was defined as the immunodominant clone. CDR3 amino acid sequences were checked for sharing across subjects and were also compared against the VDJdb database and published repertoires. TCRdb reworked the public reads: Q25 trimming with fastp, MiXCR clone assembly, productive beta chains retained. Each entry merges the rows of one CDR3 protein and shows their most common DNA and genes. TCRdb assigned the V and J calls; the authors' analysis was not used. The sample contains 100,000 to 150,000 distinct CDR3 sequences, around 50% of them found a single time. The ten largest clones capture roughly 2.5% of the sample.

In this study, sorted CD4+ and CD8+ T cells from the blood of healthy subjects and of severe aplastic anemia patients had their TCR repertoires deep-sequenced. Ficoll-Paque density gradient centrifugation was used to isolate peripheral blood mononuclear cells. Before DNA extraction, CD4+ and CD8+ T cells were sorted by FACS or by magnetic beads. Its CDR3 holds 17 amino acids, cysteine through phenylalanine. Only the CDR3 portion is preserved as DNA: 51 bases, with reading frame beginning at the first base. Trimming removed 3 bases from V and 2 bases from J, leaving 16 bases between the germline ends. CDR1 LNHDA and CDR2 SQIVND were looked up in the germline V gene (reference sequence). The study at large found these results: CD8+ Simpson's diversity did not differ significantly between patients and healthy controls (P=0.060). About 28 CD8+ CDR3 sequences were found in both patients and controls but appeared to be highly expressed in patients and within the immunodominant clones of the patients.

Sequenced material: sorted CD4+, CD8+, or CD8+CD57+ T cells (not recorded which) from PBMCs. The receptor comes from a human donor in good health, serving as a control. The rearranged chain carries TRBV19 and TRBJ1-4; perhaps TRBD1 is the D gene, with 6 bases matching. The DNA sequence follows: TGTGCCAGTAGTATTAGGACAGTCGGGGCTACTAATGAAAAACTGTTTTTT. The resulting protein is CASSIRTVGATNEKLFF.